One sample yielded the 27 T cell receptor beta chains listed below, sequenced in a study of CD8 T cell repertoires and HIV-1 epitope variants (dated by TCRdb to 2018 to 2021). The library was made by the immunoSEQ multiplex PCR assay. This is the immuneACCESS table as TCRdb keeps it, with only in-frame sequences that have V and J called. A part of the clones is gone; compared with another copy, unresolved V genes explain less than half, and the rest is unexplained. This sample holds a few thousand clones; around two thirds were observed only once. The ten largest clonotypes hold approximately 45% of the sample. Antigens of these TCRs are unknown. The sequenced material came from cultured CD8+ T cells derived from PBMCs. Receptors originate from a male donor with HIV.

V gene TRBV6-5 combines with J gene TRBJ2-6; D is ambiguous. There are 15 residues in the CDR3. Germline V gene lookup returns CDR1 MNHEY and CDR2 SVGAGI. V lost 0 bases and J lost 0, with 3 bases in between. CDR3 loop: CASSYSFSGANVLTF. CDR3 sequence (DNA): TGTGCCAGCAGTTACTCCTTCTCTGGGGCCAACGTCCTGACTTTC.

This clone was seen a few times. The chain is built from TRBV30 and TRBJ2-1; TRBD2 matches 9 bases. V shed 3 bases and J 8 bases; nucleotides not matched to a gene: 8. Looked up from germline, CDR1 is GTSNPN and CDR2 is SVGIG (reference sequence). The CDR3 has 14 amino acids. For the CDR3, the DNA is TGTGCCTGGAGGGAACCGGGACTAGCTCATGAGCAGTTCTTC. It codes for CAWREPGLAHEQFF. Full variable domain (remainder filled in from reference TRBV30 and TRBJ2-1): SQTIHQWPATLVQPVGSPLSLECTVEGTSNPNLYWYRQAAGRGLQLLFYSVGIGQISSEVPQNLSASRPQDRQFILSSKKLLLSDSGFYLCAWREPGLAHEQFFGPGTRLTVL.

The V call is TRBV6-5, the J call TRBJ1-1, with 7 bases matching TRBD1. Germline CDR1 reads MNHEY; CDR2 reads SVGAGI. The CDR3 is 14 residues long. V lost 2 bases, J lost 5 bases, and 5 bases stayed unmatched. The CDR3 DNA sequence: TGTGCCAGCAGTTACGCAACACAGGGGACTGAAGCTTTCTTT. It yields the protein CASSYATQGTEAFF.

This chain connects TRBV6-6 to TRBJ1-1, with D unresolved. Trimming cost V 5 bases and J 1 base, with 8 bases left between them. The length of the CDR3 is 13 residues. From germline, CDR1 is MNHNY and CDR2 SVGAGI (reference sequence). This CDR3 is CASSPLGNTEAFF. The CDR3 bases are TGTGCCAGCAGTCCGTTGGGGAACACTGAAGCTTTCTTT.

This clone is labeled medium-sized. V gene TRBV7-2 combines with J gene TRBJ2-3, with D uncertain. This CDR3 region has 14 residues. Trimming stripped 4 bases from V and 3 bases from J, with 11 bases between. Germline CDR1 is SGHTA and CDR2 is FQGNSA. The CDR3 bases are TGTGCCAGCAGCTCCGTACTGGCGACAGATACGCAGTATTTT. Amino acid sequence: CASSSVLATDTQYF.

This chain joins TRBV7-2 and TRBJ2-7; 9 positions agree with TRBD1. Trimming cost V 4 bases and J 3 bases; bases outside gene matches: 7. Germline lookup yields CDR1 SGHTA and CDR2 FQGNSA. The CDR3 runs 15 residues. In nucleotides, the CDR3 is TGTGCCAGCAGCTCGCCCGGGGACAGGGACTACGAGCAGTACTTC. The encoded protein is CASSSPGDRDYEQYF. The entire variable domain, with the rest obtained from reference TRBV7-2 and TRBJ2-7, is as follows: GAGVSQSPSNKVTEKGKDVELRCDPISGHTALYWYRQSLGQGLEFLIYFQGNSAPDKSGLPSDRFSAERTGGSVSTLTIQRTQQEDSAVYLCASSSPGDRDYEQYFGPGTRLTVT.

V and J are TRBV15 and TRBJ2-5, with TRBD1 matching over 7 bases. The CDR3 has 18 residues. With 2 bases clipped from V and 5 bases from J, the junction kept 17 bases outside the gene matches. Germline V CDR1 and CDR2: LNHNV, YYDKDF (reference sequence). DNA for the CDR3: TGTGCCACCAGCAGAAAGGCTAACAGGGGAGATCTTGAGGAGACCCAGTACTTC. Translation gives CATSRKANRGDLEETQYF.

The chain joins TRBV7-8 to TRBJ2-7, with TRBD2 matching over 10 bases. The trim removed 6 bases at V and 4 bases at J, leaving 12 bases unmatched. The CDR3 loop spans 16 amino acids. Germline CDR1 is SGHVS and CDR2 is FQNEAQ. The CDR3 reads CASSPLPAGGPYEQYF. CDR3 sequence (DNA): TGTGCCAGCAGTCCCCTTCCAGCGGGAGGGCCTTACGAGCAGTACTTC.

This clone appeared a few times. The CDR3 here is CASKPGLTEAFF. Here the CDR3 DNA reads TGTGCCAGCAAACCAGGGCTCACTGAAGCTTTCTTT. The rearrangement links TRBV2 to TRBJ1-1; possibly TRBD1 for D (5 bases). Germline V gives CDR1 SNHLY, CDR2 FYNNEI. The CDR3 runs to 12 residues. Trimming stripped 7 bases from V and 4 bases from J, with 10 bases between.

The gene calls are TRBV2 and TRBJ2-1; weak D call: TRBD2 (6 bases). Germline V gives CDR1 SNHLY, CDR2 FYNNEI. Trimming stripped 6 bases from V and 1 base from J, with 10 bases between. The CDR3 length is 14 residues. CDR3 protein: CASRRTKSYNEQFF. In DNA form, the CDR3 reads TGTGCCAGCAGAAGGACTAAGTCCTACAATGAGCAGTTCTTC.

The J gene is TRBJ1-6, the V gene TRBV7-9; possible D gene TRBD1, 6 bases. Trimming shortened V by 5 bases and J by 10 bases, and 15 bases separated the two germline ends. Germline V gene data show CDR1 as SEHNR and CDR2 as FQNEAQ (reference sequence). The length of the CDR3 is 14 residues. In nucleotides, the CDR3 is TGTGCCAGCAGCCCGCAGGAAGGACAGTCACCCCTCCACTTT. Its protein product is CASSPQEGQSPLHF.

This clone appeared once. V usage is TRBV27 and J usage is TRBJ2-3, with D hard to call. Germline V lookup: CDR1 MNHEY, CDR2 SMNVEV (reference sequence). The CDR3 is 15 amino acids. V was clipped by 3 bases and J by 1 base, with 11 bases between them. CDR3 protein: CASSFSPGGTDTQYF. The DNA for the CDR3 is TGTGCCAGCAGTTTTAGCCCGGGTGGCACAGATACGCAGTATTTT.

The genes are TRBV6-5 and TRBJ2-4; D is perhaps TRBD1 (5 bases). Germline V gives CDR1 MNHEY, CDR2 SVGAGI. The V end was cut by 5 bases, the J end by 0 bases, with 5 bases between. The CDR3 runs 13 residues. This CDR3 reads CASSTGAKNIQYF. CDR3 nucleotides: TGTGCCAGCAGTACAGGAGCCAAAAACATTCAGTACTTC.

By frequency in the sample, this clone is large. V and J are TRBV15 and TRBJ1-1, with D unresolved. Trimming cost V 0 bases and J 2 bases, with 10 bases left between them. CDR1 is LNHNV and CDR2 is YYDKDF in the germline V gene (reference sequence). The CDR3 contains 15 residues. DNA of the CDR3: TGTGCCACCAGCAGAGATAGGGCGCCAAACACTGAAGCTTTCTTT. As protein: CATSRDRAPNTEAFF.

The rearrangement links TRBV29-1 to TRBJ2-3; 7 bases map to TRBD2. The germline V gene encodes CDR1 SQVTM and CDR2 ANQGSEA. The V gene end was trimmed by 4 bases and the J gene end by 1 base; junction bases not matched to a gene: 5. The CDR3 extends over 14 amino acids. CDR3: CSVAGGVGTDTQYF. The CDR3 coding sequence is TGCAGCGTTGCGGGGGGAGTAGGCACAGATACGCAGTATTTT.

Concerning this clone: Other DNA sequences of this sample code for an identical CDR3. The CDR3 region has the DNA TGTGCCAGCAGCCTTCGACCTAATCAGCCCCAGCATTTT. The encoded protein is CASSLRPNQPQHF. V and J are TRBV7-2 and TRBJ1-5; D gene unclear. The CDR3 extends over 13 amino acids. The germline V and J ends were trimmed by 5 bases and 4 bases, with 9 bases remaining between them. Germline V gene lookup returns CDR1 SGHTA and CDR2 FQGNSA.

V usage is TRBV5-1 and J usage is TRBJ2-2, with 7 bases that match TRBD1. V lost 2 bases, J lost 4 bases, and 2 bases stayed unmatched. Germline V gene lookup returns CDR1 SGHRS and CDR2 YFSETQ. The CDR3 contains 14 residues. For the CDR3, the DNA is TGCGCCAGCAGCTTTTCAGGGGGCACCGGGGAGCTGTTTTTT. Protein: CASSFSGGTGELFF.

This sequence joins TRBV27 and TRBJ2-7; 7 nucleotides line up with TRBD1. V was pared by 6 bases and J by 2 bases, with 4 bases of the junction left unmatched. The CDR3 consists of 13 residues. Looked up from germline, CDR1 is MNHEY and CDR2 is SMNVEV (reference sequence). The CDR3 nucleotides read TGTGCCAGCAGACGACAGGGTGCCTACGAGCAGTACTTC. Protein sequence: CASRRQGAYEQYF.

The rearrangement joins TRBV5-1 to TRBJ1-2; D possibly corresponds to TRBD1 (6 bases). The V end lost 0 bases, the J end lost 8 bases, and 14 bases lay between the germline ends. Germline assignment: CDR1 SGHRS and CDR2 YFSETQ. The CDR3 totals 14 residues. In DNA, the CDR3 is TGCGCCAGCAGCTTGGCCACAGGGTCAGGGGGCTACACCTTC. Residues: CASSLATGSGGYTF.

The V call is TRBV7-9, the J call TRBJ2-1; D unresolved. Germline CDR1 and CDR2: SEHNR and FQNEAQ (reference sequence). This CDR3 has 14 amino acids. Trimming removed 1 base at V and 5 bases at J, with 9 bases between. CDR3 region: CASSLGSGDNEQFF. The CDR3 DNA reads as TGTGCCAGCAGCTTAGGATCGGGCGACAATGAGCAGTTCTTC.

This chain joins TRBV7-9 and TRBJ2-1; 8 nucleotides line up with TRBD2. The CDR3 covers 15 residues. Per germline, CDR1 SEHNR and CDR2 FQNEAQ (reference sequence). V gave up 4 bases and J gave up 8 bases; unmatched junction bases: 10. The CDR3 loop is CASSSVSGGEDEQFF. In DNA, the CDR3 is TGTGCCAGCAGCTCAGTCAGCGGGGGCGAAGATGAGCAGTTCTTC. The full variable domain, its missing parts supplied by reference TRBV7-9 and TRBJ2-1, is DTGVSQNPRHKITKRGQNVTFRCDPISEHNRLYWYRQTLGQGPEFLTYFQNEAQLEKSRLLSDRFSAERPKGSFSTLEIQRTEQGDSAMYLCASSSVSGGEDEQFFGPGTRLTVL.

This clone was seen a few times. V and J are TRBV7-9 and TRBJ2-3; 7 bases map to TRBD2. There are 17 residues in the CDR3. Germline CDR1 reads SEHNR; CDR2 reads FQNEAQ (reference sequence). J lost 1 base, V lost 5 bases, and 12 bases had no gene match. CDR3 region: CASSPGGGGAGTDTQYF. DNA of the CDR3: TGTGCCAGCAGCCCGGGGGGTGGGGGAGCTGGCACAGATACGCAGTATTTT.

This chain links TRBV19 with TRBJ2-7; D is undetermined. V was cut by 1 base and J by 0 bases, with 16 bases left in between. Per the germline V gene, CDR1 is LNHDA and CDR2 is SQIVND (reference sequence). This CDR3 comprises 17 residues. In nucleotides, the CDR3 is TGTGCCAGTAGTATAGGAGGAAGGCCCAGGAGCTCCTACGAGCAGTACTTC. This encodes CASSIGGRPRSSYEQYF. Full variable domain (missing parts from reference TRBV19 and TRBJ2-7): DGGITQSPKYLFRKEGQNVTLSCEQNLNHDAMYWYRQDPGQGLRLIYYSQIVNDFQKGDIAEGYSVSREKKESFPLTVTSAQKNPTAFYLCASSIGGRPRSSYEQYFGPGTRLTVT.

A remark on this clone: At one of its ends the junction is not consistent with the germline gene, which may arise from a read error. This chain links TRBV4-1 with TRBJ2-2, with D maybe TRBD1 (5 bases). The germline gives CDR1 MGHRA, CDR2 YSYEKL. The CDR3 has 16 residues. Here the CDR3 DNA reads TGTGCCAGCAGCCAAGATGGCAGGGCGAACACCGGGGAGCTGTTTTTT. Translating gives CASSQDGRANTGELFF.

The chain combines TRBV5-1 with TRBJ2-1; 11 nucleotides agree with TRBD1. V lost 3 bases to trimming and J lost 8 bases; unmatched junction nucleotides: 7. The CDR3 consists of 15 residues. The V gene's germline CDR1 is SGHRS and CDR2 YFSETQ. CDR3 residues: CASSSPGQGGYEQFF. DNA for the CDR3: TGCGCCAGCAGCTCACCGGGACAGGGGGGCTATGAGCAGTTCTTC.

Judged by abundance, this clone is medium-sized. This chain uses TRBV19 with TRBJ2-7; D may correspond to TRBD1 or TRBD2 (6 bases each). The V end was cut by 3 bases, the J end by 4 bases, with 13 bases between. Germline-derived CDR1 and CDR2 are LNHDA and SQIVND (reference sequence). This CDR3 has 14 residues. The CDR3 nucleotides are TGTGCCAGTAGTATCTCGTCGGGGGCTTACGAGCAGTACTTC. Protein sequence: CASSISSGAYEQYF.

Relative to its sample, this clone is medium-sized. V gene TRBV7-9 combines with J gene TRBJ2-7, with 11 bases aligning to TRBD1. V lost 0 bases and J lost 7; bases outside the gene matches: 11. Germline V gene sequence: CDR1 SEHNR, CDR2 FQNEAQ (reference sequence). This CDR3 is 17 amino acids long. As DNA, the CDR3 is TGTGCCAGCAGCTTAGCAGGACTAGGACAGGGGGCTTATGAGCAGTACTTC. Its protein is CASSLAGLGQGAYEQYF.